The T cell receptor (beta chain) described here comes from a study of T cells in Graves' hyperthyroidism and ophthalmopathy. Investigators excluded patients with uncontrolled infection, other autoimmune disease, pregnancy or lactation. This clonotype was counted ten times or more. Amplification of TCR beta CDR3 regions used RNA as the template. The HTBI set primed first-round TCR CDR3 RT-PCR. TCRdb reprocessed the multiplex PCR reads via MiXCR and lists one record per CDR3 protein. The data show about 740,000 distinct CDR3 sequences, with around 15% seen just once and roughly a tenth held by the top ten. Between the trimmed V and J ends, which lost 1 base and 3 bases, there was a span of 13 bases. The CDR3 spans 16 residues. Per germline, CDR1 MGHRA and CDR2 YSYEKL.

This chain links TRBV4-1 with TRBJ2-1; D tentatively fits TRBD1 or TRBD2 (7 bases each). The receptor was derived from a woman younger than 35 with Graves' hyperthyroidism. Sequenced: blood. This CDR3 reads CASSQGQGGFYNEQFF. The CDR3 nucleotides read TGCGCCAGCAGCCAAGGTCAGGGGGGGTTCTACAATGAGCAGTTCTTC.